The clone carrying this T cell receptor (beta chain) has a handful of counts. The antigen remains unidentified. The study reverse transcribed the entire isolated RNA, so it sequenced expressed TCRB transcripts. Profiled with immunoSEQ multiplex PCR; TCRdb holds only in-frame clones, not every one. The table records about 160,000 clones, roughly 8% of them present only once. The data were taken from a study of beta chain features in type 1 diabetes. CDR1 is SGHRS and CDR2 is YFSETQ in the germline V gene. The CDR3 runs to 14 residues. The ends lost 4 bases at V and 7 bases at J; junction bases unmatched: 7. Overall study results and limits: TCRB CDR3s from Type 1 diabetes patients were moderately but significantly shorter in all four CD4+ subsets. There were fewer insertions and more deletions at the VDJ junctions of type 1 diabetes patients.

Sequenced input: central memory CD4+ T cells from blood. The rearrangement joins TRBV5-1 to TRBJ1-5; 8 nucleotides line up with TRBD1. The TCR originated in a middle-aged woman with type 1 diabetes. CDR3 sequence reads: CASSPGTGSQPQHF. CDR3 DNA sequence: TGCGCCAGCAGCCCCGGGACAGGCTCACAGCCCCAGCATTTT.